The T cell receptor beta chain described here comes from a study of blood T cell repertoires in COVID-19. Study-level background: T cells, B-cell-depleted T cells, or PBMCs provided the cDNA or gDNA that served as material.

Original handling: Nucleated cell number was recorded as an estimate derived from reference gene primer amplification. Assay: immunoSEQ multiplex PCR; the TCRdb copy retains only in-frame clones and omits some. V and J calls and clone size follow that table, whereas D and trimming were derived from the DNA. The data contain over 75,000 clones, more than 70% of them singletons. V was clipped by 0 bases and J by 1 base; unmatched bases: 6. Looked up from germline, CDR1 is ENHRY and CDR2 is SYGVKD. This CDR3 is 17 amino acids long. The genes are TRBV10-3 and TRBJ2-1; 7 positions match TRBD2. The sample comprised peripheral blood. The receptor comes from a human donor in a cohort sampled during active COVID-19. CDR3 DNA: TGTGCCATCAGTGAGTCGGGGAGCGGGGATTCCTACAATGAGCAGTTCTTC. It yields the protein CAISESGSGDSYNEQFF.